The subject of this entry is one TCR beta chain. The target antigen is unknown. The TCR beta library used iRepertoire HTBI primers with Arm-PCR amplification of CDR3. TCRdb ran MiXCR on the multiplex PCR reads and lists one entry per CDR3 protein. The table includes about 330,000 distinct CDR3 sequences, 15% to 20% detected once. Time point denoted: newly diagnosed GD, antithyroid drugs for less than 3 months. Isolated PBMC RNA provided the starting material for the TCR library. Trimming removed 4 bases at V and 0 bases at J, with 10 bases between. The CDR3 is made up of 14 amino acids. Germline CDR1 and CDR2: SGHDT and YYEEEE. These data belong to a study of regulatory T cells in long-lasting Graves disease. Study conclusions and caveats: More public clonotypes were shared by persistent patients (2,741) than by new patients (approximately 1,000).

This sample also appeared in a second study, on T cells in Graves' hyperthyroidism and ophthalmopathy. That paper adds: Hyperthyroidism, newly diagnosed and lasting under 2 months, affected patients aged 18 to 65. Also found in blood were most expanded thyroid clonotypes above 0.001.

The sequences come from peripheral blood mononuclear cells (PBMCs), collected at new diagnosis, from a patient treated with antithyroid drugs. This TCR was recovered from a woman aged 18-30 years with Graves disease. J is TRBJ1-1 and V is TRBV5-6, with D maybe TRBD1 (6 bases). CDR3 sequence reads: CASSGDTMNTEAFF. CDR3 nucleotides: TGTGCCAGCAGCGGGGACACTATGAACACTGAAGCTTTCTTT.